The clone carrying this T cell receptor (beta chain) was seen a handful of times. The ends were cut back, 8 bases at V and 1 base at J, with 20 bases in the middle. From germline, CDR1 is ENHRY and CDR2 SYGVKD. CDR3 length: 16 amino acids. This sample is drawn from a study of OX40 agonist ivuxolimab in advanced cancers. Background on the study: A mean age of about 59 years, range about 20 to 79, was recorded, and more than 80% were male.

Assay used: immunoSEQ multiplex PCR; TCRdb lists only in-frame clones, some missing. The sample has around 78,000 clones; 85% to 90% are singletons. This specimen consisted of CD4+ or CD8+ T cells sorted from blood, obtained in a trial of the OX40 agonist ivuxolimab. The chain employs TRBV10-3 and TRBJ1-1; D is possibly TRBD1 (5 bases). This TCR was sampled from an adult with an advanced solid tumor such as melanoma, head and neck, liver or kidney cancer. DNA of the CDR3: TGTGCCATCGGGAGGGGCAGCGATAAGTCGAACACTGAAGCTTTCTTT. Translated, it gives CAIGRGSDKSNTEAFF.